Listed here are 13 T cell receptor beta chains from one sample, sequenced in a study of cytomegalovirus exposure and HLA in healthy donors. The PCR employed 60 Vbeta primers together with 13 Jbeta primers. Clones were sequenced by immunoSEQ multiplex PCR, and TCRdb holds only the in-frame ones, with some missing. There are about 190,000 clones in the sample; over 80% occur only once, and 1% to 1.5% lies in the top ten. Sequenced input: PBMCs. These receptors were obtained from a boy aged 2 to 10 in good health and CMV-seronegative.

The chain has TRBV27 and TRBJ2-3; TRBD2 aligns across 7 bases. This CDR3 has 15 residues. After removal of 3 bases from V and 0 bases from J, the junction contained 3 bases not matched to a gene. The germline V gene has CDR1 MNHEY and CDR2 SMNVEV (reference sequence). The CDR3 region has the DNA TGTGCCAGCAGTTTTCAGCGGGGAAGCACAGATACGCAGTATTTT. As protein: CASSFQRGSTDTQYF.

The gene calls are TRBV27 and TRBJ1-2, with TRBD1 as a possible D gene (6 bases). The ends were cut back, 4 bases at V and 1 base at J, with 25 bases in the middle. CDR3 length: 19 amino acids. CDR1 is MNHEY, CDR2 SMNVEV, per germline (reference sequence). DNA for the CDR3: TGTGCCAGCAGTTCTATCCGGGAGGTTCGGTCAGGGGTTAACTATGGCTACACCTTC. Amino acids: CASSSIREVRSGVNYGYTF.

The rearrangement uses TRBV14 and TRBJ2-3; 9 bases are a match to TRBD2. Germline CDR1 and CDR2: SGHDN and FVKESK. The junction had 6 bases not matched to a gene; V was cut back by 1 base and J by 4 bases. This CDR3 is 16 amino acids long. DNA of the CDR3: TGTGCCAGCAGCCAAGGGATAGCGGGAGCGGCAGATACGCAGTATTTT. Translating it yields CASSQGIAGAADTQYF.

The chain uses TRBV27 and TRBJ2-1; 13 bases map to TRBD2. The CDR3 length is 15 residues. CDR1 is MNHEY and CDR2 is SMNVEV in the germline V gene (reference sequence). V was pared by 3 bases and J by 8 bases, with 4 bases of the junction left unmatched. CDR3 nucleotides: TGTGCCAGCAGTTTCTGGACTAGCGGGAGAGATGAGCAGTTCTTC. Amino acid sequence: CASSFWTSGRDEQFF.

The CDR3 loop is CASSQDDRGNTGELFF. CDR3 in DNA: TGCGCCAGCAGCCAAGATGACAGGGGGAACACCGGGGAGCTGTTTTTT. The V and J genes are TRBV4-3 and TRBJ2-2, with 8 bases aligning to TRBD1. There are 16 residues in the CDR3. Germline assignment: CDR1 LGHNA and CDR2 YSLEER. After removal of 0 bases from V and 1 base from J, the junction contained 1 base not matched to a gene.

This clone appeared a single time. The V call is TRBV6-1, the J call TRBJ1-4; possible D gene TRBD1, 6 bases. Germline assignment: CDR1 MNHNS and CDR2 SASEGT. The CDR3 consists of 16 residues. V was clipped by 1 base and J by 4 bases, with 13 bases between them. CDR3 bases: TGTGCCAGCAGTGAAGACCGGACAGTCTTTAATGAAAAACTGTTTTTT. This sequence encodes CASSEDRTVFNEKLFF.

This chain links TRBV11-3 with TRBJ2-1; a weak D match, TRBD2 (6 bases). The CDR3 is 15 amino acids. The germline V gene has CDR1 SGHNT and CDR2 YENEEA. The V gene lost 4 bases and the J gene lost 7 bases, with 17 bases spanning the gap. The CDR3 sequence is CASSSRLGGGNEQFF. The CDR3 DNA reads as TGTGCCAGCAGCTCCAGACTAGGAGGAGGGAATGAGCAGTTCTTC.

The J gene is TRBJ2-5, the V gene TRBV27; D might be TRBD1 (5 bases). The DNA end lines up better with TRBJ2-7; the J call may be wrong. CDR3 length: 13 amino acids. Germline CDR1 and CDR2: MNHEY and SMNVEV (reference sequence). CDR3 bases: TGTGCCAGCAGTTTAGGACACTCCTACGAGCAGTACTTC. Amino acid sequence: CASSLGHSYEQYF.

The CDR3 reads CASTKGGNGYTF. The CDR3 bases are TGTGCCAGCACCAAGGGGGGGAATGGCTACACCTTC. The chain joins TRBV9 to TRBJ1-2, with D perhaps TRBD1 (6 bases). Trimming took 6 bases from V and 6 from J, leaving 12 bases between them. Germline V gene lookup returns CDR1 SGDLS and CDR2 YYNGEE. The CDR3 sequence is 12 residues long.

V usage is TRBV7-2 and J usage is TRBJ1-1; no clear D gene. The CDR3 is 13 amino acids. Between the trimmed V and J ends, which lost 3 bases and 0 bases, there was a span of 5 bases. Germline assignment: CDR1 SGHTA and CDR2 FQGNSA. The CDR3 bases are TGTGCCAGCAGCTTCACAATGAACACTGAAGCTTTCTTT. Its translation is CASSFTMNTEAFF.

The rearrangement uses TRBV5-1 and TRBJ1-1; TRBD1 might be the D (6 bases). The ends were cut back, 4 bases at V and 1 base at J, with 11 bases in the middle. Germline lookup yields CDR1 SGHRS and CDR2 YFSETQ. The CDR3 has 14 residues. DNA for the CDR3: TGCGCCAGCAGCGGGGGCGTAGCGAACACTGAAGCTTTCTTT. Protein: CASSGGVANTEAFF.

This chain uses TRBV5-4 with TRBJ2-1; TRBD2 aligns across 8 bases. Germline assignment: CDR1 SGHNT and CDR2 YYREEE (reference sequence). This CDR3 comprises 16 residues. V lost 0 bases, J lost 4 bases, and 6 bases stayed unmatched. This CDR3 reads CASSLVGLAGYNEQFF. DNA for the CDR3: TGTGCCAGCAGCTTGGTAGGACTAGCCGGATACAATGAGCAGTTCTTC.

The CDR3 here is CASSYKGGEQFF. In DNA form, the CDR3 reads TGTGCCAGCAGCTATAAAGGGGGTGAGCAGTTCTTC. V usage is TRBV14 and J usage is TRBJ2-1; possible D gene TRBD1, 6 bases. The V gene lost 5 bases and the J gene lost 9 bases, with 11 bases spanning the gap. From germline, CDR1 is SGHDN and CDR2 FVKESK. The length of the CDR3 is 12 residues.